A single sample gave rise to the 4 T cell receptor beta chains below, sequenced in a study of T cells in Graves' hyperthyroidism and ophthalmopathy. Amplified TCR beta CDR3 regions derived from RNA transcripts. In the first-round RT-PCR of the TCR CDR3, the HTBI primer set was used. Using its own MiXCR run on the multiplex PCR reads, TCRdb lists one record per CDR3 protein. The sample consists of 380,000 or so distinct CDR3 sequences, 11% to 15% of them appearing once. The sample consisted of blood. Source of these receptors: a woman in her 30s with Graves' hyperthyroidism.

Of note for this clonotype: A junction end diverges from the germline sequence, so it may reflect a read error. The chain recombines TRBV28 with TRBJ2-4; a weak D match, TRBD1 (5 bases). The CDR3 runs 13 residues. Germline V gene data show CDR1 as MDHEN and CDR2 as SYDVKM. The chain's CDR3 is CASRPHGLDIQHF. Written as DNA, the CDR3 is TGTGCCAGCAGACCACATGGGTTGGACATTCAGCACTTC.

This clonotype was observed many times. The chain joins TRBV3-1 to TRBJ2-7; 8 bases are shared with TRBD2. Trimming at V came to 0 bases and at J to 6 bases, leaving 7 bases not matched to a gene. CDR3 length equals 15 residues. Looked up from germline, CDR1 is LGHDT and CDR2 is YNNKEL (reference sequence). The CDR3 spells CASSQDSGRGGEQYF. The CDR3 DNA is TGTGCCAGCAGCCAAGACAGCGGGAGAGGGGGCGAGCAGTACTTC.

This clonotype was counted only a few times. This chain connects TRBV7-9 to TRBJ1-2; 7 positions agree with TRBD1. The CDR3 extends over 14 amino acids. V trimming: 1 base; J trimming: 4 bases; junction bases outside the gene matches: 3. The germline V gene encodes CDR1 SEHNR and CDR2 FQNEAQ (reference sequence). CDR3 coding DNA: TGTGCCAGCAGCTTAGAAGGACAGGCCTATGGCTACACCTTC. Its translation is CASSLEGQAYGYTF.

This clonotype was observed many times. V is TRBV28 and J is TRBJ2-3, with 10 positions matching TRBD2. The trim removed 4 bases at V and 1 base at J, leaving 11 bases unmatched. The CDR3 has 18 amino acids. Germline CDR1 and CDR2: MDHEN and SYDVKM. The CDR3 spells CASSSPTPTSGRTDTQYF. CDR3 nucleotides: TGTGCCAGCAGTTCGCCCACCCCGACTAGCGGGCGCACAGATACGCAGTATTTT.